These 2 T cell receptor beta chains were sequenced from one sample in a study of Ad26.COV2.S vaccination and SARS-CoV-2 variants. Generated by immunoSEQ multiplex PCR, the TCRdb table keeps only in-frame clones and is missing some. The sample shows 150,000 to 200,000 clones, around 90% of them seen only once. This specimen consisted of peripheral blood, obtained after recovery from COVID-19. These receptors all stem from a human donor who had recovered from COVID-19.

The chain uses TRBV7-9 and TRBJ1-3; no firm D call. CDR1 SEHNR and CDR2 FQNEAQ come from the germline V gene (reference sequence). The CDR3 runs 16 residues. Trimming stripped 1 base from V and 4 bases from J, with 14 bases between. The CDR3 region is CASSLGHGSRGNTIYF. The CDR3 nucleotides read TGTGCCAGCAGCTTAGGGCACGGCTCGAGGGGAAACACCATATATTTT.

This clone was detected only a few times. This sequence joins TRBV7-9 and TRBJ1-4, with D possibly being TRBD1 (5 bases). Per germline, CDR1 SEHNR and CDR2 FQNEAQ (reference sequence). This CDR3 has 14 residues. With 5 bases removed from V and 8 bases from J, the gap between germline ends came to 15 bases. Here the CDR3 reads CASSPGQGREKLFF. Written as DNA, the CDR3 is TGTGCCAGCAGCCCTGGACAAGGTAGAGAAAAACTGTTTTTT.